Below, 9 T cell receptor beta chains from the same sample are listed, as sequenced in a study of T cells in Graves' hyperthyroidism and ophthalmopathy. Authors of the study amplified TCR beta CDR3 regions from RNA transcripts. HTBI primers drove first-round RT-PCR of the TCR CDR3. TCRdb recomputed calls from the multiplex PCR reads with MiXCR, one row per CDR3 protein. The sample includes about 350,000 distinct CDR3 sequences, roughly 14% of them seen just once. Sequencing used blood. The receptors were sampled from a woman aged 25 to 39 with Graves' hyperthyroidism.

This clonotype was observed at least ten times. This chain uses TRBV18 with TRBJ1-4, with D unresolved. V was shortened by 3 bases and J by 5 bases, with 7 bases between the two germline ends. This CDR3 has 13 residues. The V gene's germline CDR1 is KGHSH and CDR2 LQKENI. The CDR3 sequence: CASSPDGNEKLFF. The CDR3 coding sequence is TGTGCCAGCTCACCCGACGGCAATGAAAAACTGTTTTTT.

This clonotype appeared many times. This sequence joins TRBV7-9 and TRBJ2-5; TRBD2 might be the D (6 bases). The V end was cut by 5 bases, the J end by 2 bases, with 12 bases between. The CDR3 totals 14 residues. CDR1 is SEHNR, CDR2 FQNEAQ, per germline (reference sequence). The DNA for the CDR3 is TGTGCCAGCAGCATCACCGGGGGACAAGAGACCCAGTACTTC. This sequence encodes CASSITGGQETQYF.

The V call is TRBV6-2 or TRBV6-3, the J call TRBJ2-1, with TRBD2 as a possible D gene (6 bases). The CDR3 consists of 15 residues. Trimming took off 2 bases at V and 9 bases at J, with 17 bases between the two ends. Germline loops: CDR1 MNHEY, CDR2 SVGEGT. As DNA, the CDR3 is TGTGCCAGCAGTTACCGGACTCACCAGGGAGGTGAGCAGTTCTTC. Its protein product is CASSYRTHQGGEQFF.

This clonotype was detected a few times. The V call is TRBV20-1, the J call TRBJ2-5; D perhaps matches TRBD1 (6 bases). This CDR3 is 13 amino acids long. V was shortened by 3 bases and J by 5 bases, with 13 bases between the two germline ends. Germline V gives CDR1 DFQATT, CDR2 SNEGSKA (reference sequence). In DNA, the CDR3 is TGCAGTGCTAGCGAAACAGGGTGGGAGACCCAGTACTTC. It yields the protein CSASETGWETQYF.

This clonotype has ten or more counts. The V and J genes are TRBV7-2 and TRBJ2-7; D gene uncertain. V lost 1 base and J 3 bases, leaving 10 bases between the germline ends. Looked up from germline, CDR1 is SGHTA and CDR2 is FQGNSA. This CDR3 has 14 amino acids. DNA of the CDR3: TGTGCCAGCAGCTTAGGGGGTGGGCTCTACGAGCAGTACTTC. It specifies CASSLGGGLYEQYF.

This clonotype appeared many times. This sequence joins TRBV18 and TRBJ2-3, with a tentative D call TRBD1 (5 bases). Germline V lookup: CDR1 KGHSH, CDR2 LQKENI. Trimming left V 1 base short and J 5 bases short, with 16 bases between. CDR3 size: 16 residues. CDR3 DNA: TGTGCCAGCTCACCACAGGGGTCCGGCCGCAGAGATACGCAGTATTTT. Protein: CASSPQGSGRRDTQYF.

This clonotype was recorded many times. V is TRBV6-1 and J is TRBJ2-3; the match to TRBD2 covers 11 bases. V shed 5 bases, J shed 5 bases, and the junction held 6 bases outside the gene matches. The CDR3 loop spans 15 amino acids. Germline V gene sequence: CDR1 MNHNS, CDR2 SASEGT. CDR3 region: CASSYTSGRLDTQYF. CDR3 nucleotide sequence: TGTGCCAGCAGTTATACTAGCGGGAGATTAGATACGCAGTATTTT.

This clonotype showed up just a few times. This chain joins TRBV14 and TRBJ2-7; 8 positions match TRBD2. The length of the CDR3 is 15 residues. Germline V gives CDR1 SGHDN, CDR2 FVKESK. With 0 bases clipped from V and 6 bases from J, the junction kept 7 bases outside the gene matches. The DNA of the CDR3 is TGTGCCAGCAGCCAAGATAAAGGCGGGAGGTCCGAGCAGTACTTC. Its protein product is CASSQDKGGRSEQYF.

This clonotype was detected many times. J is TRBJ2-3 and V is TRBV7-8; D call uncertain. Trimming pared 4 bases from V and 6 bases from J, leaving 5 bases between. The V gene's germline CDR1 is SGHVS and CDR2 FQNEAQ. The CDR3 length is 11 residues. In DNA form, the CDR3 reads TGTGCCAGCAGCTCCCAGGATACGCAGTATTTT. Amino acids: CASSSQDTQYF.